This T cell receptor beta chain stems from a study of blood T cell repertoires in COVID-19. Study in general: Samples of COVID-19 (acute and convalescent) were obtained from the United States, Italy and Spain. PBMCs, B-cell-depleted T cells, or T cells provided the cDNA or gDNA that made up the material.

The CDR3 runs 12 residues. V was pared by 1 base and J by 7 bases, with 5 bases between. Germline V gene sequence: CDR1 SEHNR, CDR2 FQNEAQ (reference sequence). The participants were between about 18 and 90 years old and came from about two dozen US areas. Measured with immunoSEQ multiplex PCR; TCRdb has only the in-frame clones, and not every one. The data show over 110,000 clones, 84% seen once. This clone was observed a single time. This clonotype originated in a man aged 40-50 years with acute COVID-19. The sequencing input was PBMCs or T cells enriched from blood (not recorded which). This chain uses TRBV7-9 with TRBJ2-1; D not resolved. CDR3 sequence (DNA): TGTGCCAGCAGCTTAGTCGGGAATGAGCAGTTCTTC. Its translation: CASSLVGNEQFF.